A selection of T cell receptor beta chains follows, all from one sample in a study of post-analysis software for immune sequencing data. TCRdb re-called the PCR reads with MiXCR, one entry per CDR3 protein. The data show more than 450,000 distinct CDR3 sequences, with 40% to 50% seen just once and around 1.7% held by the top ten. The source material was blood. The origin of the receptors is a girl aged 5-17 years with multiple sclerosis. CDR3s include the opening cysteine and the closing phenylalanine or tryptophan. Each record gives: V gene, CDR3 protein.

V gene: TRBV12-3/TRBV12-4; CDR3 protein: CASSLLAGEEYNEQFF
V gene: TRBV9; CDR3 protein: CASSARGGSSYEQYF
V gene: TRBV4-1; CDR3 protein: CASSQGGQGFYNEQFF
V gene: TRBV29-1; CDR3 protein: CSVEPGVPKNIQYF
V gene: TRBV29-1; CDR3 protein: CSVSPDTQYF
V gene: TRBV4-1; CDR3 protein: CASSQDRENYEQYF
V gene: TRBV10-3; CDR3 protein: CAMAKGAPGRNTGELFF
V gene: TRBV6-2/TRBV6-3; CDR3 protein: CASSYPPGTGAGTEAFF
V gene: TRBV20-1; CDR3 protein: CSATTGISGANVLTF
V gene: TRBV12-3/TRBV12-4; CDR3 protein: CASSPLGGKVTQYF
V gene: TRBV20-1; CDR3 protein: CSARDRPTRAETQYF
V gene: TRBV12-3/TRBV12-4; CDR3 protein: CASSSHRSSYEQYF
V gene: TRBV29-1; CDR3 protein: CSVRGADTQYF
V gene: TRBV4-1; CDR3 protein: CASSRPGQGLGNEQFF
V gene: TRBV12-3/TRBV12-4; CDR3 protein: CASSAKTEQYF
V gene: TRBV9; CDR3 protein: CASSSGDWSEQFF
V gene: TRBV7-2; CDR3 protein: CASTPWLAVDTQYF
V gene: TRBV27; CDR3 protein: CAAPGIMNTEAFF
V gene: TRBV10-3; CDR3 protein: CAISEPGYEQYF
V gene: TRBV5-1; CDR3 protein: CASSPGQGSQETQYF
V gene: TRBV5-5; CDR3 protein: CASSPRDRSGANVLTF
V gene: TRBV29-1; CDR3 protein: CSAGGQGFYEQYF
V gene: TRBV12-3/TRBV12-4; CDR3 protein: CASSLSWGPYEQYF
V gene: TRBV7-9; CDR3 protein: CASIPNRGTAKNIQYF
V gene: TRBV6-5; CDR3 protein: CASSYSTGTEAFF
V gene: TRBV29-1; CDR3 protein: CSAAREPNTDTQYF
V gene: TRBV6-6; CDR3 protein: CASSPGGSGPYEQYF
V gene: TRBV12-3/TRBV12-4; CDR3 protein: CASSLPGTGNNQPQHF
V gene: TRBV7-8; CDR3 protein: CASSPDRRREAFF
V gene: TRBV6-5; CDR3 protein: CASSYGLAYLPYNEQFF
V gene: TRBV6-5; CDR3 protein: CASSYGTGDYGYTF
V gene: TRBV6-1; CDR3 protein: CASSVRIYGYTF
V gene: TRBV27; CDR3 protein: CASSFSSGGAAETQYF
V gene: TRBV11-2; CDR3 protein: CASSLVSFSGRGYEQYF
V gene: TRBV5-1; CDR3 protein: CASSDHRVVGEQYF
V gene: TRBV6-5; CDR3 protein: CASRAGWSGIGEQFF
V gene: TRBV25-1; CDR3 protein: CASRDLTGSYEQYF
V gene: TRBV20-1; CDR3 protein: CSAKRGDTQYF
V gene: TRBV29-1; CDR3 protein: CSVGTLRDEQYF
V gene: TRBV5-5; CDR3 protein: CASSSVGGDQLQHF
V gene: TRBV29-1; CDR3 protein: CSVEDRGGSDSYEQYF
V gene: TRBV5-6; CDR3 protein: CASSRSRWTGIVQEQYF
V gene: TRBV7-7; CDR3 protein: CASSHTTNTEAFF
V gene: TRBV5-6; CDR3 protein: CASSLGEQETQYF
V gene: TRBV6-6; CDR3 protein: CASSTPEGGGTYEQYF
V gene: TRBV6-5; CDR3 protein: CASSYRTGAGYTF
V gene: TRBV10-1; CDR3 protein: CASSEGQGRFEAFF
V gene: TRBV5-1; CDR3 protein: CASSLGPGTTRFKILAKNIQYF
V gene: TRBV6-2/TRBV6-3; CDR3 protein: CASSSGGPSNEQFF
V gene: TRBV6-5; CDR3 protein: CASSYSRAGYYGYTF
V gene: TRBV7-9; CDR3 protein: CASRETGGRSPFF
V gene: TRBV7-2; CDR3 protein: CASRGLAGGLKEQYF
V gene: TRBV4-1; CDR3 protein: CASSQGASVTGANVLTF
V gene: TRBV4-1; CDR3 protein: CASSQEWREYTYEQYF
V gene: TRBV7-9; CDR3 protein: CASRAVLEDTQYF
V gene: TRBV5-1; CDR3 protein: CASGTPGTNEQFF
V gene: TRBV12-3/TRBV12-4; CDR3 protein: CASSLEGVTNEYQETQYF
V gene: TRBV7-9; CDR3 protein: CAGSLDALDRHSGANVLTF
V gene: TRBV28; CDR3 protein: CASSPKLPSTDTQYF
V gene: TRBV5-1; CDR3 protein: CASRSGGSFNEKLFF